The 7 T cell receptor beta chains below were found in one sample sequenced in a study of T cells in Graves' hyperthyroidism and ophthalmopathy. Researchers took RNA transcripts and amplified the TCR beta CDR3 regions from them. The HTBI primer set was used in a first-round RT-PCR of the TCR CDR3. TCRdb independently ran MiXCR on the multiplex PCR reads; one entry per CDR3 protein. The sample carries more than 450,000 distinct CDR3 sequences, roughly 21% recorded once. What was sequenced was blood. The source of these receptors is a man aged 40-49 years with Graves' ophthalmopathy.

The sample holds a few counts of this clonotype. The genes are TRBV7-9 and TRBJ2-5; 7 bases fit TRBD2. In germline, CDR1 is SEHNR, CDR2 FQNEAQ (reference sequence). There are 13 residues in the CDR3. With V trimmed by 8 bases and J by 7 bases, 10 bases remained unmatched. CDR3 coding DNA: TGTGCCAGCTCCCGACCTAGCGGAGGGACCCAGTACTTC. Residues: CASSRPSGGTQYF.

The chain uses TRBV12-3 or TRBV12-4 and TRBJ2-3, with 8 positions matching TRBD2. The CDR3 runs to 17 residues. Trimming removed 5 bases from V and 2 bases from J; junction bases left unmatched: 12. The CDR3 reads CASSAMGGRWDTDTQYF. DNA for the CDR3: TGTGCCAGCAGTGCAATGGGCGGGAGGTGGGACACAGATACGCAGTATTTT.

This chain connects TRBV6-1 to TRBJ2-7, with 7 positions matching TRBD2. Trimming at V came to 7 bases and at J to 5 bases, leaving 8 bases not matched to a gene. The CDR3 has 13 amino acids. The germline V gene has CDR1 MNHNS and CDR2 SASEGT. CDR3 DNA sequence: TGTGCCAGCACATCTAGCGGCCGCCACGAGCAGTACTTC. This gives the protein CASTSSGRHEQYF.

The rearrangement uses TRBV7-8 and TRBJ2-7; a possible D gene is TRBD1 (6 bases). Trimming stripped 2 bases from V and 2 bases from J, with 10 bases between. The germline V gene has CDR1 SGHVS and CDR2 FQNEAQ. The CDR3 runs to 14 residues. This CDR3 reads CASSLSTGTYEQYF. The CDR3 bases are TGTGCCAGCAGCTTATCAACAGGGACCTACGAGCAGTACTTC. Complete variable domain (other parts from reference TRBV7-8 and TRBJ2-7): GAGVSQSPRYKVAKRGQDVALRCDPISGHVSLFWYQQALGQGPEFLTYFQNEAQLDKSGLPSDRFFAERPEGSVSTLKIQRTQQEDSAVYLCASSLSTGTYEQYFGPGTRLTVT.

This clonotype was counted only a few times. CDR3: CASSLSVSNTGELFF. CDR3 DNA sequence: TGCGCCAGCAGCCTATCAGTATCGAACACCGGGGAGCTGTTTTTT. V and J are TRBV5-1 and TRBJ2-2; D gene ambiguous. This CDR3 has 15 amino acids. The ends were cut back, 4 bases at V and 0 bases at J, with 10 bases in the middle. CDR1 is SGHRS and CDR2 is YFSETQ in the germline V gene.

This clonotype was seen many times. The gene calls are TRBV6-1 and TRBJ2-5; possible D gene TRBD1, 5 bases. Looked up from germline, CDR1 is MNHNS and CDR2 is SASEGT. This CDR3 comprises 15 residues. The V end was cut by 2 bases, the J end by 6 bases, with 16 bases between. The DNA for the CDR3 is TGTGCCAGCAGTGAAACCCAGGGCCGGATGAAGACCCAGTACTTC. Its protein is CASSETQGRMKTQYF.

About this clonotype: This is likely a read error, given that the CDR3 carries no conserved phenylalanine or tryptophan at its end. This rearrangement joins TRBV30 to TRBJ2-5, with unresolved D. The CDR3 loop spans 16 amino acids. The ends were cut back, 0 bases at V and 2 bases at J, with 16 bases in the middle. Germline V CDR1 and CDR2: GTSNPN, SVGIG (reference sequence). CDR3 sequence (DNA): TGTGCCTGGAGTGTCTTTAGGTTGGACCGACAAGAGACCCAGTACTCC. Translating it yields CAWSVFRLDRQETQYS.